These 4 T cell receptor beta chains were all obtained from the same sample, sequenced in a study of monozygotic twins with cystic fibrosis. The table came from immunoSEQ multiplex PCR; TCRdb's copy has only in-frame clones and leaves some out. In the table there are over 30,000 clones, more than 60% of which are singletons. Sequencing input: blood. The receptors shown here come from a girl aged 5 to 17 with cystic fibrosis.

The rearrangement uses TRBV4-3 and TRBJ2-3; 8 bases align to TRBD2. CDR3 size: 15 residues. Germline CDR1 LGHNA, CDR2 YSLEER. V was pared by 4 bases and J by 4 bases, with 7 bases of the junction left unmatched. In DNA form, the CDR3 reads TGCGCCAGCAGCCTGGGACTAGGGCGCGCAGATACGCAGTATTTT. Its translation: CASSLGLGRADTQYF.

The chain is built from TRBV29-1 and TRBJ1-1; D unclear. This CDR3 spans 15 amino acids. Trimming took 4 bases from V and 1 from J, leaving 16 bases between them. CDR1 SQVTM and CDR2 ANQGSEA come from the germline V gene. The CDR3 nucleotides are TGCAGCGTTGCGGGTGAGGTTGGGCAGAACACTGAAGCTTTCTTT. Residues: CSVAGEVGQNTEAFF.

The J gene is TRBJ2-7, the V gene TRBV13, with TRBD2 matching over 8 bases. The germline V gene has CDR1 PRHDT and CDR2 FYEKMQ (reference sequence). V dropped 5 bases and J dropped 5; count of bases not matched to a gene: 8. The CDR3 is made up of 14 amino acids. CDR3 nucleotide sequence: TGTGCCAGCAGCCCTAGCGGGCGAACCCACGAGCAGTACTTC. Protein: CASSPSGRTHEQYF.

This clone occurred once. The rearrangement uses TRBV7-8 and TRBJ2-1; D gene ambiguous. Germline CDR1 reads SGHVS; CDR2 reads FQNEAQ. V was shortened by 2 bases and J by 9 bases, with 5 bases between the two germline ends. The CDR3 runs to 11 residues. CDR3 protein: CASSLPGEQFF. Written as DNA, the CDR3 is TGTGCCAGCAGCTTACCCGGTGAGCAGTTCTTC. Drawing the rest from reference TRBV7-8 and TRBJ2-1, the complete variable domain is GAGVSQSPRYKVAKRGQDVALRCDPISGHVSLFWYQQALGQGPEFLTYFQNEAQLDKSGLPSDRFFAERPEGSVSTLKIQRTQQEDSAVYLCASSLPGEQFFGPGTRLTVL.